The clone carrying this T cell receptor beta chain showed up many times. The data were obtained in a study of T cells in Graves' hyperthyroidism and ophthalmopathy. The TCR beta CDR3 regions underwent amplification using RNA transcripts as the source. With the HTBI primer set, the TCR CDR3 went through a first round of RT-PCR. TCRdb fed the multiplex PCR reads into MiXCR, producing one record per CDR3 protein. Of around 190,000 distinct CDR3 sequences in the sample, around 17% were seen once. With a duration under 2 months, the hyperthyroidism was newly diagnosed in patients aged 18 to 65. The length of the CDR3 is 15 residues. Germline CDR1 reads MNHNS; CDR2 reads SASEGT. J was trimmed by 3 bases and V by 6 bases; bases with no gene match: 5.

This sequence joins TRBV6-1 and TRBJ1-1; 12 bases agree with TRBD1. Sequencing used blood. The TCR comes from a woman aged 50 to 60 with Graves' hyperthyroidism. The CDR3 nucleotides are TGTGCCAGCAGGGGACAGGGGGCGGGGGACACTGAAGCTTTCTTT. Protein sequence: CASRGQGAGDTEAFF.